A single sample is the source of the 4 T cell receptor beta chains below, sequenced in a study of beta chain features in type 1 diabetes. Expressed TCRB transcripts got sequenced, as all isolated RNA was reverse transcribed. Assay: immunoSEQ multiplex PCR; the TCRdb copy retains only in-frame clones and omits some. The table shows about 350,000 clones, with about 18% occurring only once. Sequences were obtained from naive CD4+ T cells from blood. These receptor sequences come from a woman aged 18-30 years in good health.

This chain joins TRBV7-2 and TRBJ1-2, with TRBD1 matching over 7 bases. Germline V gene data show CDR1 as SGHTA and CDR2 as FQGNSA. This CDR3 has 13 amino acids. V was clipped by 5 bases and J by 8 bases; unmatched bases: 8. The CDR3 nucleotides are TGTGCCAGCAGCCGTGACAGGGATGGCGGCTACACCTTC. It specifies CASSRDRDGGYTF.

This clone appeared a few times. The rearrangement uses TRBV29-1 and TRBJ1-4; TRBD1 is a possible D gene (6 bases). CDR3 length: 15 residues. Deletions cut 5 bases from V and 0 bases from J, with 13 bases between. CDR1 and CDR2 (germline): SQVTM, ANQGSEA. The CDR3 region has the DNA TGCAGCGTTCTACAGGGTGTACCAACTAATGAAAAACTGTTTTTT. This encodes CSVLQGVPTNEKLFF. The full variable domain, completed using reference TRBV29-1 and TRBJ1-4, is SAVISQKPSRDICQRGTSLTIQCQVDSQVTMMFWYRQQPGQSLTLIATANQGSEATYESGFVIDKFPISRPNLTFSTLTVSNMSPEDSSIYLCSVLQGVPTNEKLFFGSGTQLSVL.

The table lists this clone with a few counts. CDR3 loop: CASSLGLAGKQFF. For the CDR3, the DNA is TGTGCCAGCAGCTTAGGACTAGCGGGGAAGCAGTTCTTC. The V call is TRBV7-2, the J call TRBJ2-1; 11 bases align to TRBD2. V gave up 1 base and J gave up 11 bases; unmatched junction bases: 1. Germline V lookup: CDR1 SGHTA, CDR2 FQGNSA. The CDR3 extends over 13 amino acids.

CDR3 in DNA: TGCGCCAGCAGCTTGGTGCGGAACTCCTACAATGAGCAGTTCTTC. Translation gives CASSLVRNSYNEQFF. The chain combines TRBV5-1 with TRBJ2-1; D gene ambiguous. The CDR3 consists of 15 residues. Germline-derived CDR1 and CDR2 are SGHRS and YFSETQ. The V and J ends lost 0 bases and 0 bases respectively, with 7 bases between them.